The entry below gives a single T cell receptor (beta chain) sequence along with its context. The table lists this clonotype with a few counts. Its antigen remains unidentified. Within one base of it there is no much larger clone, and no base qualities were kept. This sample is drawn from a study of T-cell memory formation after mild COVID-19 (dated by TCRdb to the early 2020s). At the level of the whole study: Most TCR sequence clusters were specific to one of the two donors. T-cell clones expanding and contracting after mild COVID-19 in two donors were tracked by longitudinal TCRalpha and TCRbeta repertoire sequencing. Two young, previously healthy adult volunteers made up the cohort, one male and one female.

Ficoll-Paque density gradient centrifugation was used to isolate PBMCs. The research as a whole found: Clones contracting from day 15 to 85 had balanced CD4/CD8 phenotypes, while a second wave expanding from day 15 to 37 was biased towards CD4+. The second-wave clones that peaked on day 37 were not confirmed to be SARS-CoV-2 specific. Contracting CD4+ clones turned up mainly in the CM and EM memory subsets, whereas EMRA was where CD8+ clones were enriched. Some responding clones were detected in pre-infection memory, suggesting pre-existing cross-reactive memory T cells joined the SARS-CoV-2 response. The study covered only two mild cases, and larger cohorts including severe cases with pre-infection samples were considered necessary.

The sequencer was an Illumina NovaSeq 6000. cDNA libraries for TCRalpha and TCRbeta were prepared by 5'RACE using constant-segment primers, with sample barcodes and unique molecular identifiers added. RNA was extracted from every sample with Trizol reagent. The libraries were amplified in two PCR steps, and the second step added a second sample barcode and Illumina TruSeq adapters. Sequencing of libraries was performed on an Illumina NovaSeq with 2 x 150 bp paired-end reads. The published analysis was carried out like this. With migec v1.2.7, reads were demultiplexed and then collapsed into UMI-guided consensus sequences. Using mixcr v2.1.11, UMI consensuses were aligned to TRA and TRB V and J templates and then assembled into clonotypes. A clonotype was counted as expanded or contracted only when both edgeR and NoisET called the clonotype significant, with the noise models trained on biological replicates. For edgeR calls, the cutoffs were a false discovery rate-adjusted p below 0.01 and a log2 fold-change threshold of 1. As an exploratory analysis of dynamics, max-normalized trajectories of the 1000 most abundant clonotypes were examined with PCA combined with hierarchical clustering. Each responding clone was given a CD4 or CD8 phenotype based on the CD4+ and CD8+ repertoires, which had been sequenced separately. TCRdb reran the public reads through fastp at Q25 and MiXCR, keeping productive beta chains. Duplicate CDR3 protein sequences are folded into a single record with the most common DNA and genes. The V and J calls were determined by TCRdb, not by the authors. The sample table holds more than 200,000 distinct CDR3 sequences, of which roughly 17% were seen once. The leading ten clones occupy 3.5% to 4% of the sample.

The origin of this receptor is a man aged 18 to 30 who had mild COVID-19 (a few samples of this study predate the infection). The sample titles of this study are shuffled in the database, so cell type and time point are left out; the donor was told from shared clones. Sequencing input: PBMCs or a T cell subset sorted from them (not recorded which).

The CDR3 reads as follows: CSASPGQVEKLFF. The base sequence is TGCAGTGCTAGCCCAGGGCAGGTTGAAAAACTGTTTTTT. The chain joins TRBV20-1 to TRBJ1-4; the D gene is possibly TRBD1, with 5 bases matching. The CDR3 starts with the cysteine, ends with the phenylalanine, and has 13 residues. Only CDR3 DNA is held: 39 bases, read in frame from base 1. V lost 3 bases and J lost 7 bases; the stretch between them is 12 bases long. The germline V gene (reference sequence) specifies DFQATT as CDR1 and SNEGSKA as CDR2.